This T cell receptor (beta chain) stems from a study of OX40 agonist ivuxolimab in advanced cancers. For the study at large: With a range of about 23 to 90, age averaged approximately 60 years, and around 80% were male. Partial responses were achieved by three patients, one with hepatocellular carcinoma and two with cutaneous melanoma.

This clone has only one observation. Its specificity is unknown. Produced via immunoSEQ multiplex PCR; TCRdb's table is partial and in-frame only. The sample comprises fewer than 90,000 clones, 91% of which are singletons, and about 2.1% rests with the top ten. The germline CDR1 and CDR2 sequences are MDHEN and SYDVKM. The CDR3 loop spans 15 amino acids. V lost 7 bases to trimming and J lost 5 bases, with 20 bases between them. Findings and limits, study-wide: Dosing at 0.1 to 3.0 mg/kg was accompanied by clonal expansion of CD4+ and CD8+ blood T cells by week 6. CD8+ T cells showed, on average, more clonal expansion than CD4+ cells.

The sample here was CD4+ or CD8+ T cells sorted from blood, taken in a trial of the OX40 agonist ivuxolimab. The chain couples TRBV28 to TRBJ1-1, with D possibly matching TRBD1 (6 bases). The TCR originated in an adult with an advanced solid tumor such as melanoma, head and neck, liver or kidney cancer. The CDR3 sequence: CASTLNWGLGTEAFF. CDR3 nucleotide sequence: TGTGCCAGCACTCTTAACTGGGGGCTGGGGACTGAAGCTTTCTTT.